This TCR beta chain was sequenced for a study of T cell repertoires in cytomegalovirus infection. Whole-study context: Epitope selection comprised recently identified HLA-C-restricted CMV epitopes and well-studied HLA-B-restricted CMV epitopes. TCR beta signatures that were public indicated CMV infection and matching HLA type. Study results and caveats: Summed frequency of public TCR beta families distinguished CMV carriers with the relevant HLA. Clonotypes of TCR beta that were HLA-C-restricted and CMV-specific dominated the ex vivo response.

In TCRdb, the reads were re-called with MiXCR into one record per CDR3 protein. The sample lists roughly 500,000 distinct CDR3 sequences; roughly a third were seen once. Per the germline V gene, CDR1 is SGHTA and CDR2 is FQGNSA. Trimming left V 5 bases short and J 2 bases short, with 13 bases between. There are 14 residues in the CDR3. As regards this clonotype: Its cognate antigen is unknown.

The sequence came from a human donor in good health (CMV status not recorded). Some clones in this sample may be carry-over from other donors' samples. V and J are TRBV7-2 and TRBJ2-7; possible D gene TRBD2, 5 bases. Here the sequenced sample was cultured PBMCs, taken from culture after CMV antigen stimulation. CDR3 amino acids: CASSPWTGAYEQYF. The CDR3, as DNA: TGTGCCAGCAGCCCCTGGACTGGAGCCTACGAGCAGTACTTC. Using reference TRBV7-2 and TRBJ2-7 for the parts outside the CDR3, the full variable domain is GAGVSQSPSNKVTEKGKDVELRCDPISGHTALYWYRQSLGQGLEFLIYFQGNSAPDKSGLPSDRFSAERTGGSVSTLTIQRTQQEDSAVYLCASSPWTGAYEQYFGPGTRLTVT.